The 30 T cell receptor beta chains listed next were all sequenced from one sample in a study of blood T cell repertoires in COVID-19 (dated by TCRdb to 2018 to 2021). The library was generated by the immunoSEQ multiplex PCR assay. TCRdb holds this immuneACCESS table with in-frame rearrangements only. Some clones are missing; in checked studies, unresolved V genes explain under half, and the rest has no known cause. The sample records about 120,000 clones, over 75% of which are singletons. The ten largest account for around 30% of the sample. Sequencing was performed on peripheral blood. The receptors originated from a man in his 70s with active or convalescent COVID-19.

J is TRBJ2-7 and V is TRBV7-9, with 10 nucleotides matching TRBD2. CDR1 is SEHNR, CDR2 FQNEAQ, per germline (reference sequence). The V and J ends lost 4 bases and 2 bases, in that order; junction bases with no gene match: 11. This CDR3 spans 17 amino acids. The DNA for the CDR3 is TGTGCCAGCAGCTCAGGGAACCTAGCGGGGGAACCCTACGAGCAGTACTTC. This sequence encodes CASSSGNLAGEPYEQYF.

The rearrangement uses TRBV2 and TRBJ2-1; 7 bases fit TRBD2. The CDR3 spans 15 residues. V shed 4 bases, J shed 8 bases, and the junction held 11 bases outside the gene matches. Germline V gene data show CDR1 as SNHLY and CDR2 as FYNNEI. This CDR3 reads CASSVQATSRDEQFF. In nucleotides, the CDR3 is TGTGCCAGCAGTGTACAGGCGACTAGCCGGGATGAGCAGTTCTTC.

The chain is built from TRBV7-2 and TRBJ1-2, with D possibly TRBD1 on 6 matching bases. Germline assignment: CDR1 SGHTA and CDR2 FQGNSA. The V and J ends lost 4 bases and 7 bases respectively, with 16 bases between them. The CDR3 consists of 14 residues. The CDR3 nucleotides are TGTGCCAGCAGCTCCTCCCCAACAGGGATTGGCTACACCTTC. Amino acid sequence: CASSSSPTGIGYTF. The complete variable domain, with remaining parts taken from reference TRBV7-2 and TRBJ1-2, reads GAGVSQSPSNKVTEKGKDVELRCDPISGHTALYWYRQSLGQGLEFLIYFQGNSAPDKSGLPSDRFSAERTGGSVSTLTIQRTQQEDSAVYLCASSSSPTGIGYTFGSGTRLTVV.

V and J are TRBV9 and TRBJ1-2, with 7 bases fitting TRBD1. Losses at the gene ends were 3 bases for V and 3 bases for J; bases not matched to a gene: 11. Germline V gives CDR1 SGDLS, CDR2 YYNGEE. This CDR3 has 16 amino acids. The CDR3 DNA reads as TGTGCCAGCAGCGAGACGTCCACAGGGGAGGACTATGGCTACACCTTC. This gives the protein CASSETSTGEDYGYTF.

This chain links TRBV19 with TRBJ1-1; 12 bases map to TRBD1. V dropped 3 bases and J dropped 6; count of bases not matched to a gene: 11. Germline V gene data show CDR1 as LNHDA and CDR2 as SQIVND (reference sequence). The CDR3 is 17 residues long. The DNA for the CDR3 is TGTGCCAGTAGTATTGGTCGGGACAGGGGGCGTAACGCTGAAGCTTTCTTT. It yields the protein CASSIGRDRGRNAEAFF.

CDR3 bases: TGTGCCAGCAGCTGGACAGGGAAGGGGGAGACCCAGTACTTC. It translates to CASSWTGKGETQYF. V is TRBV28 and J is TRBJ2-5, with 8 bases matching TRBD1. V dropped 6 bases and J dropped 5; count of bases not matched to a gene: 8. The germline V gene has CDR1 MDHEN and CDR2 SYDVKM. The CDR3 loop spans 14 amino acids.

The genes are TRBV5-3 and TRBJ1-5; D is perhaps TRBD1 (6 bases). TRBV5-3 falls under the ORF class, with uncertain function. Trimming shortened V by 4 bases and J by 1 base, and 12 bases separated the two germline ends. The CDR3 is 15 residues long. The CDR3 here is CARSLDSWSNQPQHF. DNA of the CDR3: TGTGCCAGAAGCCTGGACAGTTGGAGCAATCAGCCCCAGCATTTT.

The V call is TRBV9, the J call TRBJ2-1, with 14 bases identical to TRBD2. Trimming removed 0 bases from V and 3 bases from J; junction bases left unmatched: 2. CDR1 is SGDLS and CDR2 is YYNGEE in the germline V gene. The CDR3 covers 17 residues. The CDR3 coding sequence is TGTGCCAGCAGCGTAGGGGGGACTAGCGGGAGCTACAATGAGCAGTTCTTC. Translation: CASSVGGTSGSYNEQFF.

The chain has TRBV7-9 and TRBJ1-2, with TRBD1 as a possible D gene (6 bases). V was trimmed by 5 bases and J by 5 bases, leaving 12 bases between them. Germline lookup yields CDR1 SEHNR and CDR2 FQNEAQ (reference sequence). The CDR3 consists of 13 residues. Written as DNA, the CDR3 is TGTGCCAGCAGCCTACAGGGAAGGTATGGCTACACCTTC. It specifies CASSLQGRYGYTF.

The genes are TRBV19 and TRBJ2-5; TRBD2 matches at 8 bases. The CDR3 runs to 16 residues. The trim removed 3 bases at V and 1 base at J, leaving 7 bases unmatched. Germline V CDR1 and CDR2: LNHDA, SQIVND (reference sequence). Here the CDR3 reads CASSISGSPFQETQYF. Written as DNA, the CDR3 is TGTGCCAGTAGTATCAGCGGGAGTCCCTTCCAAGAGACCCAGTACTTC.

This sequence joins TRBV15 and TRBJ2-2; unclear D gene. This CDR3 has 12 amino acids. Trimming removed 8 bases at V and 1 base at J, with 5 bases between. CDR1 is LNHNV, CDR2 YYDKDF, per germline (reference sequence). The CDR3 spells CATGGNTGELFF. For the CDR3, the DNA is TGTGCCACCGGCGGGAACACCGGGGAGCTGTTTTTT. Together with reference TRBV15 and TRBJ2-2, the CDR3 gives the full variable domain: DAMVIQNPRYQVTQFGKPVTLSCSQTLNHNVMYWYQQKSSQAPKLLFHYYDKDFNNEADTPDNFQSRRPNTSFCFLDIRSPGLGDTAMYLCATGGNTGELFFGEGSRLTVL.

This chain connects TRBV6-1 to TRBJ2-3, with TRBD2 matching over 15 bases. Trimming at V came to 4 bases and at J to 5 bases, leaving 4 bases not matched to a gene. The CDR3 loop spans 16 amino acids. CDR1 MNHNS and CDR2 SASEGT come from the germline V gene. The CDR3 nucleotides read TGTGCCAGCAGTGGGACTAGCGGGAGGGTGGGAGATACGCAGTATTTT. Translating gives CASSGTSGRVGDTQYF.

The genes are TRBV5-1 and TRBJ2-7, with D tentatively TRBD1 (6 bases). The CDR3 length is 15 residues. From germline, CDR1 is SGHRS and CDR2 YFSETQ. V was pared by 0 bases and J by 2 bases, with 12 bases between. CDR3: CASSLAWGPTYEQYF. For the CDR3, the DNA is TGCGCCAGCAGCTTGGCTTGGGGGCCCACCTACGAGCAGTACTTC.

The chain links TRBV7-9 to TRBJ2-1, with D uncertain. Trimming took off 3 bases at V and 1 base at J, with 10 bases between the two ends. CDR3 length: 15 amino acids. CDR1 is SEHNR, CDR2 FQNEAQ, per germline (reference sequence). In DNA, the CDR3 is TGTGCCAGCAGCTTGGGCACGGTATCCTACAATGAGCAGTTCTTC. Translating it yields CASSLGTVSYNEQFF.

Only one count was recorded for this clone. The V and J genes are TRBV27 and TRBJ2-3, with 12 bases lining up with TRBD2. The CDR3 extends over 16 amino acids. Germline trimming cut 6 bases from V and 4 bases from J; bases unmatched to any gene: 8. CDR1 MNHEY and CDR2 SMNVEV come from the germline V gene (reference sequence). CDR3 DNA sequence: TGTGCCAGCAGGACCCTAGCGGGAGGGCCCTCAGATACGCAGTATTTT. Protein: CASRTLAGGPSDTQYF.

This clone was detected only a few times. The V and J genes are TRBV11-3 and TRBJ1-1, with 8 bases identical to TRBD1. Germline loops: CDR1 SGHNT, CDR2 YENEEA. J was trimmed by 4 bases and V by 2 bases; bases with no gene match: 0. CDR3 length: 13 amino acids. Here the CDR3 reads CASSLTGGTEAFF. Here the CDR3 DNA reads TGTGCCAGCAGCTTAACAGGGGGCACTGAAGCTTTCTTT.

The chain joins TRBV27 to TRBJ1-4; weak D call: TRBD1 (6 bases). The CDR3 totals 14 residues. Germline CDR1 reads MNHEY; CDR2 reads SMNVEV (reference sequence). V lost 4 bases and J lost 5, with 11 bases in between. The CDR3 here is CASSSQGPNEKLFF. In DNA form, the CDR3 reads TGTGCCAGCAGTTCACAGGGTCCGAATGAAAAACTGTTTTTT.

The chain combines TRBV10-1 with TRBJ2-7; D gene ambiguous. The germline V gene encodes CDR1 WNHNN and CDR2 SYGVQD (reference sequence). The CDR3 sequence is 14 residues long. V lost 2 bases and J 2 bases, leaving 10 bases between the germline ends. CDR3 DNA: TGCGCCAGCAGTGAGACGTCTACCGCCTACGAGCAGTACTTC. This translates into CASSETSTAYEQYF.

V usage is TRBV3-1 (or the pseudogene TRBV3-2) and J usage is TRBJ1-2; 11 nucleotides line up with TRBD1. The junction had 9 bases not matched to a gene; V was cut back by 5 bases and J by 4 bases. From germline, CDR1 is LGHDT and CDR2 YNNKEL (reference sequence). This CDR3 spans 16 amino acids. In DNA form, the CDR3 reads TGTGCCAGCAGCGGTTCTACCGGGACAGGGGGCTATGGCTACACCTTC. Protein: CASSGSTGTGGYGYTF.

V is TRBV6-5 and J is TRBJ2-7; TRBD1 might be the D (6 bases). The V gene lost 0 bases and the J gene lost 4 bases, with 13 bases spanning the gap. There are 15 residues in the CDR3. CDR1 and CDR2 (germline): MNHEY, SVGAGI. CDR3 in amino acids: CASSYSGERGYEQYF. CDR3 coding DNA: TGTGCCAGCAGTTACTCGGGTGAGAGGGGGTACGAGCAGTACTTC.

The rearrangement uses TRBV14 and TRBJ2-1, with a weak D call TRBD2 (6 bases). The CDR3 runs to 15 residues. Trimming removed 3 bases from V and 1 base from J, with 10 bases in between. Per the germline V gene, CDR1 is SGHDN and CDR2 is FVKESK. Written as DNA, the CDR3 is TGTGCCAGCAGCCAGGTGGGGGGATCCTACAATGAGCAGTTCTTC. It specifies CASSQVGGSYNEQFF. The full variable domain, with the rest looked up from reference TRBV14 and TRBJ2-1, is EAGVTQFPSHSVIEKGQTVTLRCDPISGHDNLYWYRRVMGKEIKFLLHFVKESKQDESGMPNNRFLAERTGGTYSTLKVQPAELEDSGVYFCASSQVGGSYNEQFFGPGTRLTVL.

The CDR3 loop is CASSLRDTQYF. CDR3 DNA sequence: TGTGCCAGCAGCCTTCGAGATACGCAGTATTTT. V is TRBV3-1 (or the pseudogene TRBV3-2) and J is TRBJ2-3, with unresolved D. Germline-derived CDR1 and CDR2 are LGHDT and YNNKEL (reference sequence). The CDR3 extends over 11 amino acids. Trimming shortened V by 4 bases and J by 5 bases, and 4 bases separated the two germline ends.

This chain links TRBV7-2 with TRBJ1-1, with no clear D. CDR3 length equals 13 residues. Between the trimmed V and J ends, which lost 7 bases and 2 bases, there was a span of 11 bases. Germline CDR1 is SGHTA and CDR2 is FQGNSA. The CDR3: CASTSPGNTEAFF. CDR3 DNA: TGTGCCAGCACCTCGCCAGGTAACACTGAAGCTTTCTTT.

CDR3 sequence: CASSPTGVGGYYGYTF. CDR3 nucleotides: TGTGCCAGCAGCCCGACAGGGGTTGGAGGGTACTATGGCTACACCTTC. J is TRBJ1-2 and V is TRBV11-2, with 8 bases aligning to TRBD1. The J segment lost 3 bases and the V segment lost 5 bases, leaving 11 bases of the junction unmatched. From germline, CDR1 is SGHAT and CDR2 FQNNGV. The CDR3 loop spans 16 amino acids.

This clone occurred a few times. The CDR3 sequence: CASSTGLAGAETQYF. DNA of the CDR3: TGTGCCAGCAGCACGGGACTAGCGGGAGCTGAGACCCAGTACTTC. The chain has TRBV9 and TRBJ2-5; TRBD2 matches at 14 bases. The J segment lost 5 bases and the V segment lost 4 bases, leaving 4 bases of the junction unmatched. The CDR3 spans 15 residues. Germline CDR1 reads SGDLS; CDR2 reads YYNGEE.

The rearrangement uses TRBV27 and TRBJ2-3; 14 bases match TRBD2. CDR3 length: 15 residues. The V and J ends lost 5 bases and 4 bases, in that order; junction bases with no gene match: 2. In germline, CDR1 is MNHEY, CDR2 SMNVEV (reference sequence). The CDR3 loop reads CASSRLAGGADTQYF. CDR3 bases: TGTGCCAGCAGTCGACTAGCGGGAGGGGCAGATACGCAGTATTTT.

The count of this clone is one. This rearrangement joins TRBV28 to TRBJ2-7; 9 bases fit TRBD2. Germline loops: CDR1 MDHEN, CDR2 SYDVKM. Losses at the gene ends were 5 bases for V and 6 bases for J; bases not matched to a gene: 14. The CDR3 totals 16 residues. CDR3 loop: CASSPPSGGRGVEQYF. In DNA, the CDR3 is TGTGCCAGCAGTCCCCCTTCGGGCGGGAGGGGGGTCGAGCAGTACTTC.

The CDR3 here is CASSELGLAGAYNEQFF. Written as DNA, the CDR3 is TGTGCCAGCAGTGAATTAGGACTAGCGGGAGCCTACAATGAGCAGTTCTTC. The chain links TRBV6-1 to TRBJ2-1; 13 positions match TRBD2. The germline gives CDR1 MNHNS, CDR2 SASEGT. V was clipped by 2 bases and J by 2 bases; unmatched bases: 3. This CDR3 has 17 amino acids.

The chain couples TRBV27 to TRBJ2-2; 8 bases match TRBD1. The germline V gene encodes CDR1 MNHEY and CDR2 SMNVEV (reference sequence). Trimming took 5 bases from V and 5 from J; bases not matched to a gene: 7. This CDR3 region has 15 residues. CDR3 in DNA: TGTGCCAGCAGTCCGTGGACAGGGTATACCGGGGAGCTGTTTTTT. Translated: CASSPWTGYTGELFF.

This chain links TRBV7-9 with TRBJ2-3; 12 nucleotides match TRBD2. The ends lost 1 base at V and 3 bases at J; junction bases unmatched: 8. CDR3 length: 18 residues. CDR1 is SEHNR and CDR2 is FQNEAQ in the germline V gene (reference sequence). CDR3 protein: CASSLGEWTSGTTDTQYF. As DNA, the CDR3 is TGTGCCAGCAGCTTAGGGGAGTGGACTAGCGGGACGACAGATACGCAGTATTTT.